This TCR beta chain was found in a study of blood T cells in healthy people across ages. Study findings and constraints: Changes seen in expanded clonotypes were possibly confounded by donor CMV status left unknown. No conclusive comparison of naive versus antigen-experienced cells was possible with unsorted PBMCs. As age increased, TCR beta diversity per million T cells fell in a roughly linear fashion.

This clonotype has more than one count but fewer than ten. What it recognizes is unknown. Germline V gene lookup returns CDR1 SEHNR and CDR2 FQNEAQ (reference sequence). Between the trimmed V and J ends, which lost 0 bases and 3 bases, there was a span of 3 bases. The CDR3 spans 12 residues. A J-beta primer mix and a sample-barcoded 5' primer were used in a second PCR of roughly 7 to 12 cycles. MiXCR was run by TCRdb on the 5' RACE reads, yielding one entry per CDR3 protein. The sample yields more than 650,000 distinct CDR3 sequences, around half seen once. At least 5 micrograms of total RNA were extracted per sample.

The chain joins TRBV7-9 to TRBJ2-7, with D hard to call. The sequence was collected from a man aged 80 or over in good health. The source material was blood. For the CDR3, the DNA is TGTGCCAGCAGCTTAGCTCACTACGAGCAGTACTTC. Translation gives CASSLAHYEQYF.